These 18 T cell receptor beta chains came from one sample sequenced in a study of neoadjuvant anti-PD-1 for oral cavity cancer. This table comes from immunoSEQ multiplex PCR, and its TCRdb copy is limited to in-frame clones, with some not included. The data show 15,000 to 20,000 clones, roughly 70% seen once. Here the sequenced sample was PBMCs, taken before nivolumab (anti-PD-1) treatment. The receptors were sampled from a person between 40 and 85 years old with oral cavity squamous cell carcinoma.

This clone appeared a few times. This sequence joins TRBV5-1 and TRBJ2-5, with D maybe TRBD1 (5 bases). This CDR3 has 13 amino acids. V lost 4 bases and J lost 5, with 12 bases in between. The germline gives CDR1 SGHRS, CDR2 YFSETQ. Here the CDR3 DNA reads TGCGCCAGCAGCCAGGACACCACGGAGACCCAGTACTTC. It encodes CASSQDTTETQYF.

The rearrangement joins TRBV19 to TRBJ2-7, with 9 bases fitting TRBD1. The V segment lost 5 bases and the J segment 2 bases; nucleotides outside the gene matches: 10. Germline loops: CDR1 LNHDA, CDR2 SQIVND (reference sequence). This CDR3 has 16 residues. The CDR3 loop is CASSVKPGQGAYEQYF. The CDR3 DNA sequence: TGTGCCAGTAGTGTCAAACCGGGACAGGGTGCCTACGAGCAGTACTTC.

Written as DNA, the CDR3 is TGTGCCAGCAGCCCGCCCGCCAGAGGGGTCTATGGCTACACCTTC. Its protein product is CASSPPARGVYGYTF. This chain links TRBV4-2 with TRBJ1-2; weak D call: TRBD1 (5 bases). Germline CDR1 reads LGHNA; CDR2 reads YNFKEQ. Between the trimmed V and J ends, which lost 4 bases and 4 bases, there was a span of 16 bases. CDR3 length: 15 residues.

This clone has a single count. The chain combines TRBV6-6 with TRBJ1-1; TRBD1 matches 9 bases. This CDR3 is 14 amino acids long. V lost 0 bases and J lost 4; bases outside the gene matches: 0. Germline V CDR1 and CDR2: MNHNY, SVGAGI (reference sequence). For the CDR3, the DNA is TGTGCCAGCAGTTACTCACAGGGGGCCACTGAAGCTTTCTTT. Translated, it gives CASSYSQGATEAFF.

The V gene is TRBV5-8, the J gene TRBJ1-4, with 10 positions matching TRBD1. V lost 4 bases, J lost 6 bases, and 0 bases stayed unmatched. CDR1 and CDR2 (germline): SGHTS, YDEGEE. The CDR3 is 13 residues long. CDR3 loop: CASSGTGDEKLFF. The CDR3 bases are TGTGCCAGCAGCGGGACAGGGGATGAAAAACTGTTTTTT. Full variable domain (missing parts from reference TRBV5-8 and TRBJ1-4): EAGVTQSPTHLIKTRGQQATLRCSPISGHTSVYWYQQALGLGLQFLLWYDEGEERNRGNFPPRFSGRQFPNYSSELNVNALELEDSALYLCASSGTGDEKLFFGSGTQLSVL.

DNA for the CDR3: TGTGCCATCAGTGATACTAACTATGGCTACACCTTC. Amino acids: CAISDTNYGYTF. The chain links TRBV10-3 to TRBJ1-2; D is unclear. The V end lost 3 bases, the J end lost 0 bases, and 2 bases lay between the germline ends. Germline CDR1 ENHRY, CDR2 SYGVKD. The CDR3 length is 12 residues.

Only a few counts were recorded for this clone. The chain carries TRBV7-9 and TRBJ1-1; D is perhaps TRBD1 (6 bases). V lost 2 bases and J 6 bases, leaving 13 bases between the germline ends. CDR3 length: 14 amino acids. Germline loops: CDR1 SEHNR, CDR2 FQNEAQ (reference sequence). CDR3 DNA sequence: TGTGCCAGCAGCTTAATGTCAGGGGTGGCTGAAGCTTTCTTT. Residues: CASSLMSGVAEAFF.

The rearrangement uses TRBV19 and TRBJ2-7, with D uncertain. The CDR3 has 13 residues. Germline-derived CDR1 and CDR2 are LNHDA and SQIVND (reference sequence). Trimming stripped 1 base from V and 3 bases from J, with 7 bases between. The CDR3 loop reads CASSIVADYEQYF. The CDR3, as DNA: TGTGCCAGTAGTATAGTGGCAGACTACGAGCAGTACTTC.

This clone was seen only once. V gene TRBV29-1 combines with J gene TRBJ2-2; D is tentatively TRBD1 or TRBD2 (5 bases each). This CDR3 spans 14 amino acids. V shed 6 bases and J shed 8 bases, with 19 bases lying between them. CDR1 and CDR2 (germline): SQVTM, ANQGSEA. The CDR3 DNA reads as TGCAGCGTCCGACTCGGTACGGGGACGGGGGAGCTGTTTTTT. Translated, it gives CSVRLGTGTGELFF.

The genes are TRBV6-5 and TRBJ2-3; 9 bases line up with TRBD1. Trimming at V came to 0 bases and at J to 5 bases, leaving 0 bases not matched to a gene. The germline CDR1 and CDR2 sequences are MNHEY and SVGAGI. The CDR3 has 14 amino acids. The CDR3 sequence: CASSYSTGGDTQYF. The DNA for the CDR3 is TGTGCCAGCAGTTACTCGACAGGGGGAGATACGCAGTATTTT.

The chain recombines TRBV7-6 with TRBJ1-2; the D gene is possibly TRBD1 (6 bases). Germline lookup yields CDR1 SGHVS and CDR2 FNYEAQ. The CDR3 extends over 14 amino acids. The V gene lost 6 bases and the J gene lost 10 bases, with 21 bases spanning the gap. This CDR3 reads CASSPRTDEIDYTF. The CDR3 DNA is TGTGCCAGCAGTCCTAGGACAGACGAGATTGACTACACCTTC.

The gene calls are TRBV6-5 and TRBJ2-2; weak D call: TRBD2 (5 bases). V was cut by 2 bases and J by 5 bases, with 12 bases left in between. This CDR3 is built from 15 residues. CDR1 MNHEY and CDR2 SVGAGI come from the germline V gene. CDR3 residues: CASSYLSVSTGELFF. The CDR3 bases are TGTGCCAGCAGTTACCTTAGCGTCAGTACCGGGGAGCTGTTTTTT.

This clone occurred once. The chain couples TRBV28 to TRBJ1-3; 8 bases match TRBD1. Per germline, CDR1 MDHEN and CDR2 SYDVKM. The V and J ends lost 1 base and 4 bases, in that order; junction bases with no gene match: 9. CDR3 length: 17 residues. The DNA for the CDR3 is TGTGCCAGCAGTTTATCGCAGGGGGCTCCTTCCGGAAACACCATATATTTT. Protein sequence: CASSLSQGAPSGNTIYF.

The gene calls are TRBV30 and TRBJ2-1; D remains ambiguous. Germline V CDR1 and CDR2: GTSNPN, SVGIG (reference sequence). V lost 3 bases and J lost 10, with 10 bases in between. The CDR3 consists of 11 residues. The CDR3 sequence is CAWRGPREQFF. The CDR3 coding sequence is TGTGCCTGGAGGGGTCCGAGGGAGCAGTTCTTC.

The sample holds one count of this clone. The chain is built from TRBV10-2 and TRBJ1-5; the D is unclear. The CDR3 extends over 15 amino acids. Trimming stripped 6 bases from V and 2 bases from J, with 14 bases between. Germline values: CDR1 WSHSY, CDR2 SAAADI. This CDR3 is CASRTDALGNQPQHF. The CDR3 DNA reads as TGCGCCAGCAGAACCGACGCCCTAGGCAATCAGCCCCAGCATTTT.

The chain carries TRBV19 and TRBJ2-2, with 7 bases identical to TRBD1. CDR1 is LNHDA and CDR2 is SQIVND in the germline V gene (reference sequence). CDR3 length: 17 amino acids. The V gene end was trimmed by 4 bases and the J gene end by 6 bases; junction bases not matched to a gene: 14. The CDR3 DNA sequence: TGTGCCAGTAGTACGCACTCGGACAGGATTGATTCCGGGGAGCTGTTTTTT. Protein: CASSTHSDRIDSGELFF.

The V call is TRBV4-2, the J call TRBJ1-2; 7 bases agree with TRBD1. CDR3 length: 16 amino acids. Germline values: CDR1 LGHNA, CDR2 YNFKEQ. V lost 0 bases to trimming and J lost 5 bases; unmatched junction nucleotides: 9. This chain's CDR3 is CASSQEYGTAAYGYTF. In DNA, the CDR3 is TGTGCCAGCAGCCAAGAATACGGGACAGCCGCATATGGCTACACCTTC.

The chain uses TRBV30 and TRBJ2-3; D possibly corresponds to TRBD2 (5 bases). Trimming removed 2 bases at V and 7 bases at J, with 13 bases between. The CDR3 spans 13 residues. The germline CDR1 and CDR2 sequences are GTSNPN and SVGIG (reference sequence). CDR3 in amino acids: CAWSRTGPYTQYF. CDR3 in DNA: TGTGCCTGGAGTAGGACTGGGCCCTATACGCAGTATTTT.